This entry lists 29 T cell receptor beta chains sequenced from one sample in a study of T cells after yellow fever vaccination. Each CDR3 protein is one row after TCRdb ran MiXCR on the 5' RACE reads. Of some 130,000 distinct CDR3 sequences listed, 6.6% are singletons. The sequencing here drew on CD4+ T cells sorted from PBMCs, taken 10 days after the yellow fever booster vaccination. The receptors here all came from a man aged 30-40 years who received the YFV17D yellow fever vaccine.

At least ten counts were recorded for this clonotype. J is TRBJ1-5 and V is TRBV28, with D perhaps matching TRBD1 (6 bases). The CDR3 spans 15 residues. Germline V CDR1 and CDR2: MDHEN, SYDVKM. Trimming took 5 bases from V and 3 from J, leaving 14 bases between them. CDR3 region: CASSTLDSFNQPQHF. The CDR3 nucleotides are TGTGCCAGCAGTACCCTGGACAGCTTCAATCAGCCCCAGCATTTT. Drawing the rest from reference TRBV28 and TRBJ1-5, the complete variable domain is DVKVTQSSRYLVKRTGEKVFLECVQDMDHENMFWYRQDPGLGLRLIYFSYDVKMKEKGDIPEGYSVSREKKERFSLILESASTNQTSMYLCASSTLDSFNQPQHFGDGTRLSIL.

J is TRBJ1-5 and V is TRBV19; 7 nucleotides agree with TRBD1. V was clipped by 4 bases and J by 0 bases; unmatched bases: 6. Looked up from germline, CDR1 is LNHDA and CDR2 is SQIVND (reference sequence). CDR3 length: 16 residues. CDR3 sequence: CASSSRDRGSNQPQHF. The CDR3 bases are TGTGCCAGTAGTAGCCGGGACAGAGGTAGCAATCAGCCCCAGCATTTT.

This clonotype has at least ten counts. CDR3 DNA: TGTGCCAGCAGTTTCGTCCCAGGACAAAAAACCGGGGAGCTGTTTTTT. Its protein product is CASSFVPGQKTGELFF. The gene calls are TRBV12-3 or TRBV12-4 and TRBJ2-2, with a weak D call TRBD1 (5 bases). V shed 3 bases and J shed 5 bases, with 16 bases lying between them. The CDR3 covers 16 residues.

CDR3 sequence (DNA): TGTGCCAGCAGTGAAAGAAGAACTAGCAGCAGGGGGGACAATGAGCAGTTCTTC. Protein: CASSERRTSSRGDNEQFF. V is TRBV6-1 and J is TRBJ2-1, with D maybe TRBD1 (7 bases). The ends were cut back, 2 bases at V and 5 bases at J, with 22 bases in the middle. This CDR3 is built from 18 residues. Germline CDR1 MNHNS, CDR2 SASEGT.

At least ten counts were recorded for this clonotype. CDR3 amino acids: CASSGTGLAGASDTQYF. The CDR3 nucleotides are TGTGCCAGCAGTGGAACCGGACTAGCGGGAGCGTCCGATACGCAGTATTTT. This rearrangement joins TRBV28 to TRBJ2-3, with 13 bases matching TRBD2. Germline CDR1 and CDR2: MDHEN and SYDVKM. The CDR3 length is 17 residues. Germline trimming cut 5 bases from V and 6 bases from J; bases unmatched to any gene: 11.

This clonotype occurred a few times. The junction differs from germline at one of its ends, possibly a read error. This chain links TRBV20-1 with TRBJ1-6; D is perhaps TRBD1 (5 bases). The CDR3 covers 14 residues. The germline V gene has CDR1 DFQATT and CDR2 SNEGSKA (reference sequence). In nucleotides, the CDR3 is TGCAGTGCCAGAGGGGCCTCCTATAATTCACCCCTCCACTTT. Translating gives CSARGASYNSPLHF.

This clonotype appeared many times. This chain joins TRBV10-3 and TRBJ1-1; a possible D gene is TRBD1 (5 bases). The CDR3 spans 12 residues. The V gene's germline CDR1 is ENHRY and CDR2 SYGVKD. V lost 6 bases, J lost 3 bases, and 8 bases lay in between. The CDR3 here is CAIRGLDTEAFF. The CDR3 nucleotides are TGTGCCATCAGGGGGCTTGACACTGAAGCTTTCTTT.

This clonotype was seen more than once but under ten times. V is TRBV7-2 and J is TRBJ2-4; TRBD1 agrees at 11 bases. V was clipped by 1 base and J by 6 bases; unmatched bases: 2. The germline V gene has CDR1 SGHTA and CDR2 FQGNSA. The CDR3 is made up of 15 amino acids. DNA for the CDR3: TGTGCCAGCAGCTTAGGGGGGACAGGGGGAAACATTCAGTACTTC. This translates into CASSLGGTGGNIQYF.

This clonotype was detected only a few times. The rearrangement joins TRBV20-1 to TRBJ2-7; D perhaps matches TRBD2 (6 bases). The V gene's germline CDR1 is DFQATT and CDR2 SNEGSKA (reference sequence). The CDR3 extends over 15 amino acids. The V and J ends lost 3 bases and 8 bases respectively, with 23 bases between them. CDR3 sequence (DNA): TGCAGTGCTAGTTACTCGGGGCTAGCGTCGTGGAAGCAGTACTTC. Protein: CSASYSGLASWKQYF.

This clonotype was observed at least ten times. This chain connects TRBV15 to TRBJ2-5; TRBD2 matches 7 bases. This CDR3 has 17 amino acids. Germline V lookup: CDR1 LNHNV, CDR2 YYDKDF (reference sequence). Unmatched junction bases numbered 15, after V lost 5 bases and J lost 3 bases. Here the CDR3 reads CATSRHLGRLAEETQYF. The CDR3 coding sequence is TGTGCCACCAGCCGACACCTAGGAAGGCTAGCGGAAGAGACCCAGTACTTC.

The rearrangement links TRBV7-2 to TRBJ2-5; either TRBD1 or TRBD2 may supply D (5 bases each). The CDR3 is 14 amino acids. Germline assignment: CDR1 SGHTA and CDR2 FQGNSA. With 4 bases removed from V and 3 bases from J, the gap between germline ends came to 12 bases. The CDR3 loop is CASSSGTPEETQYF. In DNA, the CDR3 is TGTGCCAGCAGCTCGGGGACCCCCGAAGAGACCCAGTACTTC.

The CDR3 nucleotides read TGCAGTGCTCGGAACCCACTCACCTACGAGCAGTACTTC. This codes for CSARNPLTYEQYF. This rearrangement joins TRBV20-1 to TRBJ2-7; D uncertain. Trimming took off 5 bases at V and 2 bases at J, with 13 bases between the two ends. The germline CDR1 and CDR2 sequences are DFQATT and SNEGSKA (reference sequence). The CDR3 is 13 amino acids.

This clonotype was counted ten times or more. J is TRBJ2-3 and V is TRBV7-2; 7 bases are shared with TRBD2. Germline-derived CDR1 and CDR2 are SGHTA and FQGNSA. The CDR3 sequence is 15 residues long. V dropped 5 bases and J dropped 4; count of bases not matched to a gene: 9. CDR3 DNA: TGTGCCAGCAGCGCCGCGGGGGAGGGAGCAGATACGCAGTATTTT. Its translation: CASSAAGEGADTQYF.

This clonotype has a handful of counts. V is TRBV9 and J is TRBJ2-2; the D gene is possibly TRBD2 (6 bases). Germline V gene sequence: CDR1 SGDLS, CDR2 YYNGEE. The CDR3 totals 17 residues. The V end lost 5 bases, the J end lost 3 bases, and 20 bases lay between the germline ends. In nucleotides, the CDR3 is TGTGCCAGCAGTCCACCCCTTCCGGGACTCCACACCGGGGAGCTGTTTTTT. The encoded protein is CASSPPLPGLHTGELFF.

The table lists this clonotype with many counts. This chain connects TRBV4-3 to TRBJ2-7; 7 positions match TRBD1. Germline V gene data show CDR1 as LGHNA and CDR2 as YSLEER. Germline trimming cut 0 bases from V and 6 bases from J; bases unmatched to any gene: 5. There are 14 residues in the CDR3. CDR3 in amino acids: CASSQDRTGGEQYF. CDR3 coding DNA: TGCGCCAGCAGCCAAGATAGGACAGGAGGCGAGCAGTACTTC.

In this sample, this clonotype turned up many times. V usage is TRBV7-9 and J usage is TRBJ2-7; D unclear. Between the trimmed V and J ends, which lost 4 bases and 3 bases, there was a span of 16 bases. Germline lookup yields CDR1 SEHNR and CDR2 FQNEAQ (reference sequence). The CDR3 is 15 amino acids. CDR3 loop: CASSSPNGLNYEQYF. CDR3 DNA sequence: TGTGCCAGCAGCTCCCCTAACGGGCTAAACTACGAGCAGTACTTC.

This clonotype was counted at least ten times. The chain couples TRBV10-3 to TRBJ2-2; D assignment may be TRBD1 or TRBD2 (7 bases each). This CDR3 is 15 amino acids long. Germline-derived CDR1 and CDR2 are ENHRY and SYGVKD. Between the trimmed V and J ends, which lost 6 bases and 4 bases, there was a span of 15 bases. CDR3 region: CAISPQGGGTGELFF. The CDR3 DNA reads as TGTGCCATCAGCCCTCAGGGGGGGGGCACCGGGGAGCTGTTTTTT.

There are many counts of this clonotype. The rearrangement joins TRBV12-3 or TRBV12-4 to TRBJ2-3, with unresolved D. The V gene lost 7 bases and the J gene lost 4 bases, with 12 bases spanning the gap. There are 13 residues in the CDR3. This CDR3 is CASNQPTSDTQYF. CDR3 bases: TGTGCCAGCAATCAGCCGACTTCAGATACGCAGTATTTT.

This clonotype has a count of ten or more. This chain links TRBV12-3 or TRBV12-4 with TRBJ2-1; D remains ambiguous. V was pared by 4 bases and J by 12 bases, with 16 bases between. This CDR3 contains 13 residues. The CDR3 DNA follows: TGTGCCAGCAGTTCGGGTCCGATCAACGGGCAGTTCTTC. This translates into CASSSGPINGQFF.

This clonotype was recorded many times. In DNA form, the CDR3 reads TGTGCCAGCAGTCCCGGACAGGGCAATGAGCAGTTCTTC. Translating it yields CASSPGQGNEQFF. The chain couples TRBV18 to TRBJ2-1, with 8 positions matching TRBD1. The CDR3 runs to 13 residues. Germline trimming cut 8 bases from V and 6 bases from J; bases unmatched to any gene: 6. The germline V gene encodes CDR1 KGHSH and CDR2 LQKENI.

The table lists this clonotype with many counts. The chain is built from TRBV7-9 and TRBJ2-3, with D unresolved. The germline gives CDR1 SEHNR, CDR2 FQNEAQ (reference sequence). Trimming stripped 3 bases from V and 2 bases from J, with 9 bases between. This CDR3 is built from 14 residues. CDR3 DNA: TGTGCCAGCAGCTTTGGTACGATCACAGATACGCAGTATTTT. Protein: CASSFGTITDTQYF.

This clonotype showed up just a few times. CDR3 DNA sequence: TGTGCCAGCAGCTTCCCCGCAGGGGGCCCATTGGTTGAGCAGTACTTC. Encoded protein: CASSFPAGGPLVEQYF. The V gene is TRBV7-2, the J gene TRBJ2-7; 8 nucleotides agree with TRBD1. The CDR3 loop spans 16 amino acids. Trimming removed 3 bases from V and 7 bases from J; junction bases left unmatched: 14. The germline V gene encodes CDR1 SGHTA and CDR2 FQGNSA.

This clonotype has ten or more counts. The chain recombines TRBV5-1 with TRBJ2-3; TRBD2 aligns across 12 bases. This CDR3 is 16 amino acids long. CDR1 SGHRS and CDR2 YFSETQ come from the germline V gene. J lost 6 bases, V lost 6 bases, and 11 bases had no gene match. The CDR3 here is CASTQGGTSGFDTQYF. Written as DNA, the CDR3 is TGCGCCAGCACCCAAGGAGGGACTAGCGGGTTTGATACGCAGTATTTT. The whole variable domain, remainder taken from reference TRBV5-1 and TRBJ2-3, is KAGVTQTPRYLIKTRGQQVTLSCSPISGHRSVSWYQQTPGQGLQFLFEYFSETQRNKGNFPGRFSGRQFSNSRSEMNVSTLELGDSALYLCASTQGGTSGFDTQYFGPGTRLTVL.

As for this clonotype: A much larger clone sits a single nucleotide away, making a read error possible. This chain connects TRBV7-2 to TRBJ2-5, with D unresolved. Germline V CDR1 and CDR2: SGHTA, FQGNSA. The CDR3 runs to 14 residues. The CDR3 nucleotides read TGTGCCGGCAGCCCACTCACAGCTCAAGAGACCCAGTACTTC. Amino acids: CAGSPLTAQETQYF.

This clonotype was detected many times. J is TRBJ2-1 and V is TRBV7-3, with D possibly being TRBD2 (6 bases). Germline values: CDR1 SGHTA, CDR2 FQGTGA. V was shortened by 6 bases and J by 4 bases, with 13 bases between the two germline ends. The CDR3 is 14 amino acids. The CDR3 here is CASSIGTVYNEQFF. In nucleotides, the CDR3 is TGTGCCAGCAGTATTGGGACTGTTTACAATGAGCAGTTCTTC.

There are many counts of this clonotype. V is TRBV4-3 and J is TRBJ2-2, with D possibly being TRBD1 (6 bases). V was trimmed by 0 bases and J by 6 bases, leaving 14 bases between them. This CDR3 spans 16 amino acids. Germline V gives CDR1 LGHNA, CDR2 YSLEER. CDR3 sequence: CASSQDGLNRAGELFF. The CDR3 DNA sequence: TGCGCCAGCAGCCAAGACGGCCTTAACAGGGCCGGGGAGCTGTTTTTT.

This clonotype has ten or more counts. The CDR3 nucleotides are TGCGCCAGCAGCTTGGCCATAAACGTGTCAGGGTACGTCTACGAGCAGTACTTC. It encodes CASSLAINVSGYVYEQYF. The rearrangement links TRBV5-1 to TRBJ2-7; D may be TRBD1 (5 bases). Per the germline V gene, CDR1 is SGHRS and CDR2 is YFSETQ. Trimming took off 0 bases at V and 3 bases at J, with 22 bases between the two ends. The CDR3 sequence is 18 residues long.

This clonotype was observed many times. The V call is TRBV19, the J call TRBJ2-6, with D hard to call. V lost 2 bases, J lost 4 bases, and 9 bases lay in between. This CDR3 has 15 residues. Germline assignment: CDR1 LNHDA and CDR2 SQIVND (reference sequence). This CDR3 is CASSISGPGANVLTF. The CDR3, as DNA: TGTGCCAGTAGTATATCCGGGCCCGGGGCCAACGTCCTGACTTTC.

The chain links TRBV20-1 to TRBJ1-2, with TRBD1 matching 8 bases. The J segment lost 4 bases and the V segment lost 5 bases, leaving 9 bases of the junction unmatched. This CDR3 has 14 amino acids. In germline, CDR1 is DFQATT, CDR2 SNEGSKA (reference sequence). The CDR3 DNA is TGCAGTGCTGTACAGGGGGGTATGGGCTATGGCTACACCTTC. It yields the protein CSAVQGGMGYGYTF.